This TCR beta chain was identified during a study of cytomegalovirus exposure and HLA in healthy donors (dated by TCRdb to the late 2010s). As for the study more broadly: According to an earlier analysis of several hundred of the donors, about 179 million T cells yielded 117 million unique TCR beta sequences and 276 Gb of sequence data. Both class I and class II loci were covered by HLA typing, at four-digit resolution. The T cell repertoires of 670 or so subjects were profiled by immunosequencing and related to cytomegalovirus serostatus. Because of strong linkage in the cohort, roughly five DR-DQ haplotypes were treated as single units for association and clustering. To study patterns of TCR occurrence, a later analysis re-analyzed previously published TCR beta repertoires from 650 to 750 donors and added high-resolution HLA genotyping. An earlier analysis of some 500 of the donors applied high-throughput TCR beta sequencing to assess whether each TCR beta V gene segment acted as functional or pseudogenic. To predict cytomegalovirus infection status, the study combined high-throughput TCR immunosequencing, statistical association of individual TCRs with disease status, and machine learning. Among the roughly 370 genotyped donors, around 79% belonged to the genetic ancestry cluster associated with self-reported Caucasian donors. Donor age, sex, ethnicity and CMV serostatus were compiled together with the repertoire data. Among about 390 genotyped donors of the cohort, an average of around 240,000 unique TCR beta nucleotide sequences were sequenced per donor, roughly 20% of them non-productive. In a later genetic analysis, genome-wide SNP genotypes for about three fifths of the 666 donors were used, and that subset was treated as a discovery cohort. A separate validation cohort of 90 to 150 different subjects was used in addition to the 666-subject first cohort. In the later analysis, no new phenotypic data were used to find candidate immune exposures; instead, reliance was placed on TCR beta sequences and their occurrence across donors. All discovery cohort repertoires had been generated on a single sequencing platform. Roughly 300 gigabases of sequencing data and 70 million to 85 million unique TCR sequences were included in an early release covering roughly 600 HLA-typed donors. The study aimed to test whether cataloging public T cell receptors could reveal signatures of past pathogen exposure. The number of donors typed differed by locus, with about 629-640 for A, B, C, DRB1 and DQB1, 522 for DQA1, about 610 for DPA1, and 450 to 480 for DPB1. The study at large found these results: Linkage disequilibrium might explain the correlated functional status among segregating V segments, but an unknown experimental factor could not be ruled out. In a later analysis, the rate of TCR association differed among HLA loci, with DRB1 alleles having the most associated TCRs and HLA-C alleles having the fewest. Because HLA typing was unavailable for some donors at each locus, only the typed subset was used in association tests. Several of the top co-occurrence clusters appeared to be linked to parvovirus B19, influenza, CMV and Epstein-Barr virus, according to a later analysis. Roughly 17 rarely observed V segments, including chromosome 9 orphons, were excluded from the earlier analysis of just under 600 of the donors because counts were too low. Compared with the roughly 700-donor mean, donors in an Asian-associated ancestry cluster had fewer N-insertions in productive TCRs, according to a later genetic analysis. The classifier was reported to diagnose cytomegalovirus status with high specificity and sensitivity in both the original and validation cohorts. Most TCR sequences were observed very rarely across donors, whereas some public TCRs were present in many individuals. Presence/absence analyses assumed roughly uniform sequencing depth across donors, an assumption that may not hold. In a later analysis, around 15,000 TCR beta sequences were associated with specific HLA alleles at a false discovery rate of 0.05. This cohort had only TCR beta chains sequenced, and the lack of alpha or paired-chain data limited which features could be detected. CMV serostatus was the only immune exposure information available for the cohort. The sequencing pipeline was judged likely to have produced a cluster of highly shared sequence variants as a technical artifact. A later genetic analysis associated a missense DCLRE1C variant with V-gene and J-gene trimming of TCR beta chains, and an independent cohort replicated the association. Most CMV-associated TCR beta chains appeared to be HLA-restricted in a later analysis, and the HLA associations seemed to be driven largely by CMV exposure. A further reported finding was that TCR beta sequences accurately predicted the HLA-A and HLA-B alleles for most subjects in the first cohort. When HLA alleles, especially DR and DQ, strongly co-occurred, attributing TCR associations to individual alleles was difficult. In a later analysis, HLA-associated TCR beta chains were found to be more clonally expanded and to have lower generation probabilities than equally common non-associated chains. The authors suggested that the approach could potentially be extended to other disease states and immunological phenotypes. Broadly in line with IMGT annotations, most TCR beta V segments showed up in productive rearrangements about 87% or about 30% of the time in an earlier analysis of several hundred of the donors. A few of the identified cytomegalovirus-associated TCR beta chains were confirmed in vitro to be specific for cytomegalovirus antigens. The study gave a list of about 160 TCR beta chains associated with cytomegalovirus. Some IMGT-functional V segments, including TRBV6-2 and TRBV6-3, could not be told apart with the 87-base-pair reads, so those segments were excluded.

Of note for this clone: There is no known antigen for this receptor. It has no much larger one-base neighbor in the sample; base qualities were not kept.

The cohort consisted of 666 healthy bone marrow donors. All cohort members were sampled while nominally healthy, although unrecorded immune exposures were likely present. The donor was CMV seronegative and was included in the group of about 400 seronegative cohort members. Each donor provided a peripheral blood sample, and peripheral blood mononuclear cells were used for TCR beta sequencing. Genomic DNA was extracted from the blood cell samples with the Qiagen DNeasy Blood Extraction Kit. The method behind the library was the immunoSEQ multiplex PCR assay. A mixture of 60 forward primers for TCR Vbeta segments and 13 reverse primers for TCR Jbeta segments was used in the multiplex PCR. A multiplex PCR assay on genomic DNA amplified the CDR3 region of rearranged TCR beta genes. On the Illumina HiSeq System, the amplified TCR beta libraries were sequenced as 87-base-pair reads. Per the original workflow: In a later analysis, approximately 74 million unique TCR beta chains were counted across the 690 or so repertoires, and some 10 million of these chains were shared by at least two donors. To remove PCR and sequencing errors, raw reads were error-corrected and collapsed into unique sequences using a nearest-neighbor algorithm that merged closely related sequences. CDR3 sequences were aligned to IMGT reference sequences to assign V, D and J gene segments. Each retained sequence needed at least a six-nucleotide match to both a V gene segment and a J gene segment. Rearrangements were called productive when the CDR3 lacked stop codons and stayed in frame with V and J; all others were non-productive. CDR3 was defined by IMGT convention, running from the second conserved V-encoded cysteine to the conserved J-encoded phenylalanine. In an earlier analysis of around 600 of the donors, sequences lacking an unambiguous match to a single V gene segment were excluded. An earlier analysis of several hundred of the donors classified V segments as functional when productive rearrangements were above 56.7% and as segregating when the standard deviation between donors was above 5%. To diagnose cytomegalovirus status from the catalog of TCR beta chain sequences, a statistical classification framework was built. In a later analysis, TCR nucleotide sequences were compared against IMGT/GENE-DB human TR gene sequences so that V and J genes could be assigned. Using the TCRdist pipeline, a later analysis assigned CDR3 sequences along with most-parsimonious VDJ recombination scenarios. In a later analysis, each TCR beta chain was defined by its CDR3 amino acid sequence together with its V-gene family, and reads lacking a unique V-gene family were excluded. To address suspected cross-contamination and a sequencing artifact, a later analysis removed around 590 highly shared, low-generation-probability nucleotide sequences. A later analysis calculated a clonal expansion index for each public chain from normalized within-repertoire ranks of inferred template counts. In a later analysis, generation probabilities were computed with a VDJ recombination model fitted to out-of-frame rearrangements, and the resulting probabilities were checked against IGoR. In a later analysis, hypergeometric tests were used to score TCR-TCR, TCR-HLA and TCR-CMV co-occurrence, with a repertoire-size bias correction applied to TCR pairs. To estimate false discovery rates, a later analysis permuted the HLA or CMV assignments 20 times. In a later analysis, co-occurring TCRs were grouped with DBSCAN, and TCRdist sequence similarity was added when clustering was performed within HLA-allele-positive subsets. For co-occurrence clustering, repertoires with fewer than 30,000 or more than 120,000 public chains were excluded, along with four to six repertoires with anomalous nucleotide sharing. As stored in TCRdb, this immuneACCESS dataset retains in-frame rearrangements with V and J assigned. A fraction of the clones does not appear; measured against another copy, unresolved V genes explain less than half of the discrepancy, and the remainder lacks a known reason. V, J and clone size are those of that table, while D and trimming were read from the DNA. This sample lists approximately 110,000 clones; 15% were detected once. The ten largest clones capture 1.5% to 2% of the sample.

The germline V gene specifies MGHDK as CDR1 and SYGVNS as CDR2. V gives up 5 bases and J gives up 1 base, and the segment between their germline ends measures 8 bases. Measured from the cysteine to the phenylalanine, the CDR3 is 13 residues long. Only the CDR3 part of the read is kept: 39 bases, read in frame from the first base. This sequence originates from a woman between 18 and 29 years old in good health and CMV-seronegative. Source material: PBMCs. The sequence links TRBV25-1 to TRBJ1-1, and the D gene may be TRBD1, 5 bases matching. The DNA sequence is as follows: TGTGCCAGCAGTTTAAGGGGGAACACTGAAGCTTTCTTT. Its amino acids are CASSLRGNTEAFF.